The 2 T cell receptor beta chains in this list originate from one sample, sequenced in a study of T cells expressing NK-cell markers. TCRdb re-called the 5' RACE reads; every CDR3 protein appears as one record, without DNA. The sample holds 300,000 to 500,000 distinct CDR3 sequences. The sample comprised blood T cells: a sorted CD56 or NKG2C T cell subset, CD4+ or CD8+ T cells, or bulk PBMC T cells (not recorded which). These receptors were obtained from a woman between 45 and 65 years old in good health.

V is TRBV29-1 and J is TRBJ2-2; as DNA is missing, the TRBD2 call by TCRdb cannot be tested. From germline, CDR1 is SQVTM and CDR2 ANQGSEA. The CDR3 has 13 amino acids. CDR3 protein: CSVEVWGAGELFF.

The chain is built from TRBV7-9 and TRBJ1-5; TCRdb's D call of TRBD1 is untestable without DNA. The CDR3 covers 14 residues. Germline-derived CDR1 and CDR2 are SEHNR and FQNEAQ (reference sequence). CDR3 sequence: CASSITGNHQPQHF.